Shown below are 5 T cell receptor beta chains from a single sample sequenced in a study of blood T cell repertoires in COVID-19. Assay used: immunoSEQ multiplex PCR; TCRdb lists only in-frame clones, some missing. The repertoire has more than 15,000 clones, roughly 89% of them found once; the top ten carry about 7.8%. The specimen was peripheral blood. Receptor source: a woman in her sixties with active COVID-19.

The rearrangement uses TRBV5-5 and TRBJ1-1, with a weak D call TRBD1 (5 bases). Per the germline V gene, CDR1 is SGHKS and CDR2 is YYEKEE (reference sequence). V was trimmed by 4 bases and J by 4 bases, leaving 23 bases between them. The CDR3 is made up of 17 amino acids. CDR3 nucleotides: TGTGCCAGCAGCCGTCGACTAGATTTTGGGGGTGGCACTGAAGCTTTCTTT. This sequence encodes CASSRRLDFGGGTEAFF. Variable domain in full (rest from reference TRBV5-5 and TRBJ1-1): DAGVTQSPTHLIKTRGQQVTLRCSPISGHKSVSWYQQVLGQGPQFIFQYYEKEERGRGNFPDRFSARQFPNYSSELNVNALLLGDSALYLCASSRRLDFGGGTEAFFGQGTRLTVV.

V and J are TRBV5-1 and TRBJ1-2; 8 bases are a match to TRBD1. V was pared by 0 bases and J by 4 bases, with 5 bases of the junction left unmatched. Germline CDR1 and CDR2: SGHRS and YFSETQ. The CDR3 consists of 15 residues. The CDR3, as DNA: TGCGCCAGCAGCTTGGCCAGGACAGGGTCCTATGGCTACACCTTC. Its translation: CASSLARTGSYGYTF.

The chain is built from TRBV4-1 and TRBJ2-3; 9 bases fit TRBD1. The CDR3 contains 14 residues. Germline loops: CDR1 MGHRA, CDR2 YSYEKL. V was pared by 6 bases and J by 3 bases, with 4 bases of the junction left unmatched. The DNA for the CDR3 is TGCGCCAGCAGAAACAGGGGGCCTACAGATACGCAGTATTTT. Translated: CASRNRGPTDTQYF.

This chain connects TRBV5-1 to TRBJ1-5; D is unresolved. Germline V lookup: CDR1 SGHRS, CDR2 YFSETQ. This CDR3 contains 15 residues. The V end was cut by 6 bases, the J end by 1 base, with 14 bases between. CDR3 nucleotides: TGCGCCAGCACCCCTTACCCGGGGAGCAATCAGCCCCAGCATTTT. Amino acid sequence: CASTPYPGSNQPQHF.

J is TRBJ1-1 and V is TRBV2, with 7 positions matching TRBD1. The germline V gene encodes CDR1 SNHLY and CDR2 FYNNEI. This CDR3 has 15 amino acids. V gave up 4 bases and J gave up 1 base; unmatched junction bases: 6. The CDR3 nucleotides read TGTGCCAGCAGTGGAGGGGGCATTCGGAACACTGAAGCTTTCTTT. It is translated as CASSGGGIRNTEAFF.